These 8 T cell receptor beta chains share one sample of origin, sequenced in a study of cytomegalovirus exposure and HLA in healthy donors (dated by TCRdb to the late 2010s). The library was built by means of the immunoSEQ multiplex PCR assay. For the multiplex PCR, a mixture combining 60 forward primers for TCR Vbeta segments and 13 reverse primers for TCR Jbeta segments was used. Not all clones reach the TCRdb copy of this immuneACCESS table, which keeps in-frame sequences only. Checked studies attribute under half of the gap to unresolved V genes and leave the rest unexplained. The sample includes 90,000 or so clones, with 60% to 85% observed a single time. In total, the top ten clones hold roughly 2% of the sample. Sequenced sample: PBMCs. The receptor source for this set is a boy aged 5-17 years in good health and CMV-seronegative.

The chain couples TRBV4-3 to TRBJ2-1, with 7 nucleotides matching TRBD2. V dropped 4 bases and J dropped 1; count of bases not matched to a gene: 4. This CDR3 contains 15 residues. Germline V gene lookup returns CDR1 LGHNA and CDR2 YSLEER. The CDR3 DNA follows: TGCGCCAGCAGCCCCGGCGGGGGTTCCTACAATGAGCAGTTCTTC. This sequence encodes CASSPGGGSYNEQFF.

CDR3 DNA: TGTGCCAGCAGTTACGGGACTAGCGGGGGCTACGAGCAGTACTTC. Translating it yields CASSYGTSGGYEQYF. The chain is built from TRBV6-5 and TRBJ2-7; 14 nucleotides align to TRBD2. This CDR3 has 15 residues. Germline V gene data show CDR1 as MNHEY and CDR2 as SVGAGI. The J segment lost 3 bases and the V segment lost 2 bases, leaving 0 bases of the junction unmatched.

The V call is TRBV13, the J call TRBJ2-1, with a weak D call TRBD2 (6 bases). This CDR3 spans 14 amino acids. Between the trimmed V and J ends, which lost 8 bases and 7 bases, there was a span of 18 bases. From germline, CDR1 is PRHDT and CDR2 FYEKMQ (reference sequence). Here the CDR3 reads CASHLPGLLNEQFF. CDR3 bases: TGTGCCAGCCACTTACCGGGACTTCTGAATGAGCAGTTCTTC.

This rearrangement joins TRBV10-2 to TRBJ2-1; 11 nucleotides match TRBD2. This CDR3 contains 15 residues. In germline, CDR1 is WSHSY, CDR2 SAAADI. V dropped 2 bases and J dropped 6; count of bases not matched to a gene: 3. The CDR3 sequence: CASSEKGLAANEQFF. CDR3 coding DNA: TGCGCCAGCAGTGAGAAGGGACTAGCGGCCAATGAGCAGTTCTTC.

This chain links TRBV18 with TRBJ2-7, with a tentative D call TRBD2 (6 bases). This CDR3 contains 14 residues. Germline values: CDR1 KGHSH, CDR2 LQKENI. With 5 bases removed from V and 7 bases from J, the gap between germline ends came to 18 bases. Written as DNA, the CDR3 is TGTGCCAGCTCAAGAATCAGGGAGGTGGAAGAGCAGTACTTC. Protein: CASSRIREVEEQYF.

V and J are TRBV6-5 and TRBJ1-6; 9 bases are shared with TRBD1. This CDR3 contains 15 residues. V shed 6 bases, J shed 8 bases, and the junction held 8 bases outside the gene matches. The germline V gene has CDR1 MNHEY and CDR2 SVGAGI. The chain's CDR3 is CASSPTGQGYSPLHF. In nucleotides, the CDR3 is TGTGCCAGCAGCCCTACCGGACAGGGGTATTCACCCCTCCACTTT.

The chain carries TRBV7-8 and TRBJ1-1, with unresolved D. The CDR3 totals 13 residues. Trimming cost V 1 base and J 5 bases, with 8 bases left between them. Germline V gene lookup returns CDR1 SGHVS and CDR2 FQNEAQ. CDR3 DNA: TGTGCCAGCAGCTTAGGCTCCGGTACTGAAGCTTTCTTT. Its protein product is CASSLGSGTEAFF. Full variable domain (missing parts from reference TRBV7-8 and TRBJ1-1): GAGVSQSPRYKVAKRGQDVALRCDPISGHVSLFWYQQALGQGPEFLTYFQNEAQLDKSGLPSDRFFAERPEGSVSTLKIQRTQQEDSAVYLCASSLGSGTEAFFGQGTRLTVV.

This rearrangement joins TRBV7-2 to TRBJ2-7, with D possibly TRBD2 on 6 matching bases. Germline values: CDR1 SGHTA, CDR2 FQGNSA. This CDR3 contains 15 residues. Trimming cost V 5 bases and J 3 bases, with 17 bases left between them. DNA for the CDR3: TGTGCCAGCAGCCCCGACCGGGACTCCCGCTACGAGCAGTACTTC. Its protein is CASSPDRDSRYEQYF.